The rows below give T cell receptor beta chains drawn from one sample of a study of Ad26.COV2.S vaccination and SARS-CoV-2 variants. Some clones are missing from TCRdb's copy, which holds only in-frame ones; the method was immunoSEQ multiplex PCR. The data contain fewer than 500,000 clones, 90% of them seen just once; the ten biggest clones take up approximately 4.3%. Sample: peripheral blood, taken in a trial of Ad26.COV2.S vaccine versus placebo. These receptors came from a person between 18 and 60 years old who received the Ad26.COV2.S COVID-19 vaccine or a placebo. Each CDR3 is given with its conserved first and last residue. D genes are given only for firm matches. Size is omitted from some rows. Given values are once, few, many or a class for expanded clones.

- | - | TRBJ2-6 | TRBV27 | CASSARRIPAGANVLTF | TGTGCCAGCAGTGCCCGGAGGATACCAGCTGGGGCCAACGTCCTGACTTTC
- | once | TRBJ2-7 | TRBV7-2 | CASSGSDALYEQYF | TGTGCCAGCAGCGGAAGCGACGCGCTCTACGAGCAGTACTTC
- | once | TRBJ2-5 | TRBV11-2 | CASSLPRWDYQETQYF | TGTGCCAGCAGCTTACCCCGATGGGACTACCAAGAGACCCAGTACTTC
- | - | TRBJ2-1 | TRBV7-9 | CASSPSTRNEQFF | TGTGCCAGCAGCCCCTCAACTAGAAATGAGCAGTTCTTC
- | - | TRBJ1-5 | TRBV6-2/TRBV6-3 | CASSYTAQPQHF | TGTGCCAGCAGTTACACGGCGCAGCCCCAGCATTTT
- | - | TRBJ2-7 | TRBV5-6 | CASSSGPYEQYF | TGTGCCAGCAGCTCGGGACCCTACGAGCAGTACTTC
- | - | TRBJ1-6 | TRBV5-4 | CASSLDGNSPLHF | TGTGCCAGCAGCTTGGACGGGAATTCACCCCTCCACTTT
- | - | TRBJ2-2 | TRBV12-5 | CASGLQTSRYTGELFF | TGTGCTAGTGGTTTGCAAACTAGCAGATACACCGGGGAGCTGTTTTTT
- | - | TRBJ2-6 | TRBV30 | CACGPGANVLTF | TGTGCCTGCGGACCTGGGGCCAACGTCCTGACTTTC
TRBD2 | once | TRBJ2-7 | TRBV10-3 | CATHPLAGGYEQYF | TGTGCCACCCACCCGCTAGCGGGGGGCTACGAGCAGTACTTC
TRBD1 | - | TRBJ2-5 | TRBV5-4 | CASSWDRGQEETQYF | TGTGCCAGCAGCTGGGACAGGGGGCAGGAAGAGACCCAGTACTTC
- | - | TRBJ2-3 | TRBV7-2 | CASSLSGLRRDTQYF | TGTGCCAGCAGCTTGAGCGGACTGCGGCGAGATACGCAGTATTTT
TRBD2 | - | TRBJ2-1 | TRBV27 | CASSFLGTSGRWDEQFF | TGTGCCAGCAGTTTCCTCGGGACTAGCGGGAGGTGGGATGAGCAGTTCTTC
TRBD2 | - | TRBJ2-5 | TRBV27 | CASSPSLAGQETQYF | TGTGCCAGCAGCCCCTCCCTAGCGGGACAAGAGACCCAGTACTTC
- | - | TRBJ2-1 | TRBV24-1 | CATSDPALGNDEQFF | TGTGCCACCAGTGATCCCGCTTTGGGGAACGATGAGCAGTTCTTC
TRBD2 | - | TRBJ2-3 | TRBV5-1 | CASSFDGRAWGLDTQYF | TGCGCCAGCAGCTTTGACGGGAGGGCCTGGGGTTTAGATACGCAGTATTTT
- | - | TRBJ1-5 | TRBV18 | CASSPGRTNTNQPQHF | TGTGCCAGCTCACCTGGACGGACGAATACCAATCAGCCCCAGCATTTT
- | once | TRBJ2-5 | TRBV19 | CASNEGTGETQYF | TGTGCCAGCAACGAGGGGACCGGGGAGACCCAGTACTTC
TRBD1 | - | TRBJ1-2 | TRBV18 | CASSLTGINYGYTF | TGTGCCAGCTCGCTGACAGGGATCAACTATGGCTACACCTTC
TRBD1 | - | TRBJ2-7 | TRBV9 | CASSVTGVSNDEQYF | TGTGCCAGCAGCGTAACAGGGGTCTCTAACGACGAGCAGTACTTC
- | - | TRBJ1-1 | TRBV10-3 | CAISGGGWDTEAFF | TGTGCCATCAGCGGGGGAGGTTGGGACACTGAAGCTTTCTTT
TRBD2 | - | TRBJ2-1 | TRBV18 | CASSPLLRSGRAAYNEQFF | TGTGCCAGCTCACCCTTATTGAGGAGCGGGAGGGCCGCCTACAATGAGCAGTTCTTC
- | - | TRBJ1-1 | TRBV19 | CASSIRQIMNTEAFF | TGTGCCAGTAGTATCCGGCAGATCATGAACACTGAAGCTTTCTTT
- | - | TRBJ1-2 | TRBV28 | CASSVGTFYGYTF | TGTGCCAGCAGTGTGGGGACCTTCTATGGCTACACCTTC
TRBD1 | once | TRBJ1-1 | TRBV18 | CASSPQGDGTEAFF | TGTGCCAGCTCGCCGCAGGGGGACGGCACTGAAGCTTTCTTT